A single sample gave rise to the 8 T cell receptor beta chains below, sequenced in a study of lymphopenia after photon versus proton radiotherapy. Here immunoSEQ multiplex PCR was the method, and the copy in TCRdb shows in-frame clones only, minus some. This table holds roughly 150,000 clones, more than 85% found once. The material sequenced was peripheral blood, taken from a patient treated with photon-based radiotherapy. Source of these receptors: a man aged 50 to 60 with gastric cancer.

This chain joins TRBV4-2 and TRBJ2-1; 14 bases are a match to TRBD2. In germline, CDR1 is LGHNA, CDR2 YNFKEQ. The CDR3 contains 16 residues. The V and J ends lost 4 bases and 4 bases, in that order; junction bases with no gene match: 3. The CDR3 coding sequence is TGTGCCAGCAGCCTGACTAGCGGGAGGGATTACAATGAGCAGTTCTTC. It is translated as CASSLTSGRDYNEQFF.

In its sample, this clone was seen a few times. The chain uses TRBV11-3 and TRBJ1-2; 8 positions match TRBD1. V lost 5 bases and J lost 8; bases outside the gene matches: 4. The CDR3 sequence is 12 residues long. CDR1 and CDR2 (germline): SGHNT, YENEEA. The chain's CDR3 is CASSPGQGGYTF. CDR3 DNA: TGTGCCAGCAGCCCTGGACAGGGAGGCTACACCTTC.

This clone was counted once. This chain uses TRBV29-1 with TRBJ2-7, with 9 bases fitting TRBD1. V shed 7 bases, J shed 2 bases, and the junction held 3 bases outside the gene matches. Germline CDR1 SQVTM, CDR2 ANQGSEA. The CDR3 has 12 amino acids. The CDR3 region has the DNA TGCAGCGCCCGGACAGGGGCCTACGAGCAGTACTTC. Protein: CSARTGAYEQYF.

This chain connects TRBV19 to TRBJ1-1; 7 bases line up with TRBD1. The CDR3 loop spans 18 amino acids. V lost 5 bases to trimming and J lost 3 bases; unmatched junction nucleotides: 18. The V gene's germline CDR1 is LNHDA and CDR2 SQIVND (reference sequence). CDR3 in amino acids: CASSSERQGPQYYTEAFF. The CDR3, as DNA: TGTGCCAGTAGTTCGGAGAGACAGGGACCACAATATTACACTGAAGCTTTCTTT.

The rearrangement links TRBV6-5 to TRBJ1-1; a weak D match, TRBD1 (6 bases). The CDR3 covers 14 residues. Trimming cost V 5 bases and J 7 bases, with 17 bases left between them. Germline CDR1 is MNHEY and CDR2 is SVGAGI. The CDR3 bases are TGTGCCAGCAGTGATACTCTGGGGGGCGGTGAAGCTTTCTTT. It translates to CASSDTLGGGEAFF.

The V and J genes are TRBV15 and TRBJ1-1, with 8 bases aligning to TRBD1. There are 14 residues in the CDR3. Germline trimming cut 3 bases from V and 8 bases from J; bases unmatched to any gene: 8. Germline V CDR1 and CDR2: LNHNV, YYDKDF (reference sequence). CDR3: CATSSDRGLLEAFF. DNA for the CDR3: TGTGCCACCAGCAGCGACAGGGGCCTTTTGGAAGCTTTCTTT.

The chain joins TRBV28 to TRBJ2-1, with D tentatively TRBD2 (5 bases). The V end lost 2 bases, the J end lost 8 bases, and 13 bases lay between the germline ends. Germline CDR1 MDHEN, CDR2 SYDVKM. CDR3 length: 14 amino acids. The CDR3, as DNA: TGTGCCAGCAGTTTACGGAGGCCCGGCGATGAGCAGTTCTTC. Its protein product is CASSLRRPGDEQFF.

The chain is built from TRBV7-2 and TRBJ1-2; D remains unclear. The V end lost 5 bases, the J end lost 4 bases, and 11 bases lay between the germline ends. Per the germline V gene, CDR1 is SGHTA and CDR2 is FQGNSA. This CDR3 has 13 residues. The CDR3 is CASSRTEFYGYTF. DNA of the CDR3: TGTGCCAGCAGCCGTACAGAATTCTATGGCTACACCTTC.